These T cell receptor beta chains were read from a single sample in a study of CD8 T cells in ankylosing spondylitis. Via MiXCR, TCRdb re-called the 5' RACE reads, giving one row per CDR3 protein. Among just under 550,000 distinct CDR3 sequences listed, roughly 13% were seen once. The sequencing input was blood, either unsorted or a sorted T cell fraction (not recorded which). Receptors were obtained from a male donor with ankylosing spondylitis. Each CDR3 is given with its conserved first and last residue. The D gene is left open where the match is weak.

TRBV18	TRBD1	TRBJ1-4	CASSPRSGQFGRNEKLFF
TRBV12-3/TRBV12-4	TRBD1	TRBJ1-2	CASSLVPGQGDYGYTF
TRBV7-7	-	TRBJ2-1	CASSPTGDEQFF
TRBV25-1	TRBD2	TRBJ2-1	CASSAPGPATSGIYNEQFF
TRBV5-1	TRBD1	TRBJ2-2	CASSLNRGTGELFF
TRBV24-1	-	TRBJ2-5	CATSDPDRPRVQYF
TRBV5-1	-	TRBJ1-1	CASSAGTANTEAFF
TRBV12-3/TRBV12-4	-	TRBJ2-3	CASSPLGGWDTQYF
TRBV3-1	TRBD2	TRBJ2-1	CASSQGSGRSNEQFF
TRBV10-3	-	TRBJ1-1	CATYPTGGGLVNTEAFF
TRBV19	-	TRBJ1-2	CASSTRRRDDGYTF
TRBV11-2	TRBD1	TRBJ1-2	CASSSTRDRGIGYGYTF
TRBV20-1	-	TRBJ1-5	CSASHPSNQPQHF
TRBV14	-	TRBJ2-5	CASSLHLGRQTQYF
TRBV7-8	TRBD2	TRBJ2-1	CASSLVASGYSGSYNEQFF
TRBV11-1	TRBD2	TRBJ2-1	CASSPPVGSGNSYNEQFF
TRBV5-1	-	TRBJ1-1	CASSIVGGWDTEAFF
TRBV20-1	-	TRBJ1-1	CSASDNTEAFF
TRBV29-1	TRBD1	TRBJ1-2	CSAGTGENYGYTF
TRBV15	-	TRBJ1-3	CATSRDRVSGNTIYF
TRBV5-1	TRBD1	TRBJ1-3	CASSLAIGGSSGNTIYF
TRBV5-1	-	TRBJ2-6	CASSLAPPSGANVLTF
TRBV6-1	-	TRBJ1-2	CASTPGHPTNYGYTF
TRBV3-1	-	TRBJ2-2	CASSQDPAGNTGELFF
TRBV10-3	TRBD2	TRBJ2-1	CAISEGTSGSTSSEQFF
TRBV14	-	TRBJ1-3	CASSQVTRRVYSGNTIYF
TRBV6-1	TRBD1	TRBJ1-2	CASRGQGTNYGYTF
TRBV5-1	-	TRBJ2-6	CASSLGESGANVLTF
TRBV20-1	TRBD2	TRBJ2-7	CSARPGGAGYEQYF
TRBV29-1	-	TRBJ1-1	CSAVTAGVLAFF
TRBV21-1	-	TRBJ1-2	CASPLRLYYGYTF